The 6 T cell receptor beta chains presented below share a single source sample, sequenced in a study of blood T cell repertoires in COVID-19. The method was immunoSEQ multiplex PCR; TCRdb's version includes in-frame clones alone and lacks a portion of them. This table holds approximately 290,000 clones, roughly 89% found once. The sample consisted of PBMCs or T cells enriched from blood (not recorded which). The receptors originated from a young woman with acute COVID-19.

This chain links TRBV27 with TRBJ2-2; the match to TRBD1 covers 11 bases. The CDR3 contains 15 residues. Looked up from germline, CDR1 is MNHEY and CDR2 is SMNVEV (reference sequence). After removal of 7 bases from V and 4 bases from J, the junction contained 5 bases not matched to a gene. CDR3 in amino acids: CASNLGQGGTGELFF. CDR3 DNA: TGTGCCAGCAACCTGGGACAGGGGGGCACCGGGGAGCTGTTTTTT.

The chain employs TRBV28 and TRBJ2-1; unclear D gene. Trimming removed 5 bases at V and 8 bases at J, with 10 bases between. CDR1 and CDR2 from the germline V gene are MDHEN and SYDVKM. This CDR3 is 12 amino acids long. The CDR3 region has the DNA TGTGCCAGCAGTGACCCCGGGTATGAGCAGTTCTTC. Translating gives CASSDPGYEQFF.

This clone was found a few times. CDR3 nucleotide sequence: TGTGCCAGCAGCGAGGGGGGGACTGCAACTAATGAAAAACTGTTTTTT. It is translated as CASSEGGTATNEKLFF. The J gene is TRBJ1-4, the V gene TRBV9; maybe TRBD1 (6 bases). This CDR3 spans 16 amino acids. V gave up 3 bases and J gave up 0 bases, with 12 bases separating them. Germline assignment: CDR1 SGDLS and CDR2 YYNGEE. Using reference TRBV9 and TRBJ1-4 for the parts outside the CDR3, the full variable domain is DSGVTQTPKHLITATGQRVTLRCSPRSGDLSVYWYQQSLDQGLQFLIQYYNGEERAKGNILERFSAQQFPDLHSELNLSSLELGDSALYFCASSEGGTATNEKLFFGSGTQLSVL.

The V gene is TRBV10-3, the J gene TRBJ2-2, with D uncertain. V was clipped by 6 bases and J by 7 bases, with 15 bases between them. CDR1 and CDR2 (germline): ENHRY, SYGVKD. The CDR3 extends over 14 amino acids. The CDR3 region is CAISVSNPVGELFF. For the CDR3, the DNA is TGTGCCATCAGCGTTAGTAACCCTGTCGGGGAGCTGTTTTTT.

The chain recombines TRBV19 with TRBJ1-5; the D gene is possibly TRBD1 (5 bases). The length of the CDR3 is 16 residues. Trimming shortened V by 3 bases and J by 7 bases, and 19 bases separated the two germline ends. From germline, CDR1 is LNHDA and CDR2 SQIVND (reference sequence). This chain's CDR3 is CASSIMVTVGGQPQHF. DNA for the CDR3: TGTGCCAGTAGTATCATGGTGACTGTGGGGGGACAGCCCCAGCATTTT.

This chain links TRBV28 with TRBJ1-3; D is uncertain. The V gene's germline CDR1 is MDHEN and CDR2 SYDVKM. This CDR3 is built from 13 residues. The germline V and J ends were trimmed by 6 bases and 7 bases, with 13 bases remaining between them. This CDR3 reads CASSSGISNTIYF. CDR3 in DNA: TGTGCCAGCAGCTCCGGGATAAGTAACACCATATATTTT.